This TCR beta chain was identified during a study of blood T cell repertoires in COVID-19. Overall study: The samples span acute and convalescent COVID-19 from the United States, Italy and Spain.

Authors' processing steps: Reference gene primer amplification gave nucleated cell count estimates. Method: immunoSEQ multiplex PCR; TCRdb's copy keeps in-frame clones and lacks some. That table is the source of V, J and clone size, and D and trimming were worked out from the DNA. Of more than 150,000 clones listed, roughly nine tenths were seen once; the top ten hold 4%. Germline CDR1 and CDR2: SGHVS and FNYEAQ. CDR3 size: 14 residues. The trim removed 2 bases at V and 5 bases at J, leaving 3 bases unmatched. The V call is TRBV7-6, the J call TRBJ2-1; 7 nucleotides line up with TRBD2. Material: peripheral blood. This sequence originates from a woman aged 70 to 79 with acute or convalescent COVID-19. CDR3 in amino acids: CASSLFGTNNEQFF. The CDR3 coding sequence is TGTGCCAGCAGCTTATTTGGGACTAACAATGAGCAGTTCTTC.